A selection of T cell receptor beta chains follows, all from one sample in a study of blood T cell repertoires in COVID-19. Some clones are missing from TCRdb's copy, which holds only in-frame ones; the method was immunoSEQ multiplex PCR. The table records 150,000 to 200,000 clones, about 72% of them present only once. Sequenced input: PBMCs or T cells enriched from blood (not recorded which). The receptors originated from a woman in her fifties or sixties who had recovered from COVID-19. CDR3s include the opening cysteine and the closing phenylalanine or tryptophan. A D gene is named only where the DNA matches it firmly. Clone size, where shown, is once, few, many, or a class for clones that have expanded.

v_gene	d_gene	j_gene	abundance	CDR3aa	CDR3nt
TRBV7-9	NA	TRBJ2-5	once	CASSLASGQETQYF	TGTGCCAGCAGCTTAGCCAGCGGCCAAGAGACCCAGTACTTC
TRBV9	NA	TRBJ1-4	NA	CASSSQQGATKKLFF	TGTGCCAGCAGCTCACAACAAGGGGCGACGAAAAAACTGTTTTTT
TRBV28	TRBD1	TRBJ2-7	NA	CASSTTGPRAYEQYF	TGTGCCAGCAGTACGACAGGGCCGCGAGCCTACGAGCAGTACTTC
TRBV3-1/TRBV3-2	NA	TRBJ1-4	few	CASSQSQGEKLFF	TGTGCCAGCAGCCAATCCCAGGGGGAAAAACTGTTTTTT
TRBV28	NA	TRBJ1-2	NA	CASSLPPGGGGYTF	TGTGCCAGCAGTTTACCTCCCGGGGGGGGTGGCTACACCTTC
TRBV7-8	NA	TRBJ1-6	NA	CASSARHFDNSPLHF	TGTGCCAGCAGTGCAAGACACTTTGATAATTCACCCCTCCACTTT
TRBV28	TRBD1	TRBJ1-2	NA	CASSMGQYGYTF	TGTGCCAGCAGCATGGGACAGTATGGCTACACCTTC
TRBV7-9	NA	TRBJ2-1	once	CASSPVKSESSYNEQFF	TGTGCCAGCAGCCCCGTAAAGAGCGAGAGCTCCTACAATGAGCAGTTCTTC
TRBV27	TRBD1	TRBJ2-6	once	CASSFRATGNGANVLTF	TGTGCCAGCAGTTTCCGAGCGACAGGGAATGGGGCCAACGTCCTGACTTTC
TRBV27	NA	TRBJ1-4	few	CASSAGILGEKLFF	TGTGCCAGCAGTGCCGGGATATTGGGGGAAAAACTGTTTTTT
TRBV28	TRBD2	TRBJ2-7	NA	CASSLPTSGVWEQYF	TGTGCCAGCAGTCTCCCTACTAGCGGGGTCTGGGAGCAGTACTTC
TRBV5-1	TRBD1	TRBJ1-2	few	CASSLAAGGRNYGYTF	TGCGCCAGCAGCTTGGCGGCAGGGGGGCGCAACTATGGCTACACCTTC
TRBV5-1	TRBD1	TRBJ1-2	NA	CASSPSPGQRYGYTF	TGCGCCAGCAGCCCGAGTCCGGGACAGCGCTATGGCTACACCTTC
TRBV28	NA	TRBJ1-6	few	CASSLPLWQGISPLHF	TGTGCCAGCAGTTTACCCCTTTGGCAGGGTATCTCACCCCTCCACTTT
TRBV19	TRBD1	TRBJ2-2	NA	CASSTRGTGSRTGELFF	TGTGCCAGTAGTACTCGCGGGACAGGGAGTAGAACCGGGGAGCTGTTTTTT
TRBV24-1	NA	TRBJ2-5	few	CATSDRTGYSEETQYF	TGTGCCACCAGTGACCGTACAGGGTATAGCGAAGAGACCCAGTACTTC
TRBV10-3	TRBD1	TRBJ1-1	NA	CAVRTGGLTEAFF	TGTGCCGTCAGGACAGGGGGGTTAACTGAAGCTTTCTTT
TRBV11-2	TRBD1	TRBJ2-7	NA	CASSREGQYYEQYF	TGTGCCAGCAGTCGAGAGGGACAGTACTACGAGCAGTACTTC
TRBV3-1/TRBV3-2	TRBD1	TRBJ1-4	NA	CASSNRDRGEKLFF	TGTGCCAGCAGCAACCGGGACAGGGGAGAAAAACTGTTTTTT
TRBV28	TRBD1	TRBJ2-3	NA	CASSNRGTQYF	TGTGCCAGCAGTAACAGGGGGACGCAGTATTTT